The T cell receptor beta chain under discussion was sequenced for a study of shared clonotypes between healthy human individuals. Some clones are missing from TCRdb's copy, which holds only in-frame ones; the method was immunoSEQ multiplex PCR. The sample gives 2 million to 2.5 million clones, 93% of which show up once; approximately 0.4% is in the top ten. On this clone itself: The antigen is unknown.

Memory CD4+ cells were the fraction left after CD45RA+ naive selection. Trimming took off 0 bases at V and 2 bases at J, with 8 bases between the two ends. There are 15 residues in the CDR3. Per germline, CDR1 SGHTA and CDR2 FQGNSA. Study-wide results and caveats: In this cohort, only blood was sampled, and tissue repertoires likely differ. Sequencing depth was a factor that was expected to affect clonotype sharing among donors.

Sequenced sample: naive CD4+ T cells from PBMCs. Stated subset: CD45RA+ positively selected. The gene calls are TRBV7-2 and TRBJ2-1; D gene unclear. The origin of this receptor is a man younger than 35 in good health. Some clones in this sample may be carry-over from other donors' samples. DNA for the CDR3: TGTGCCAGCAGCTTAGCCTCTTCAGCCTACAATGAGCAGTTCTTC. Its protein product is CASSLASSAYNEQFF.